These 25 T cell receptor beta chains were sequenced from one sample in a study of blood T cell repertoires in COVID-19. Sequencing was performed with immunoSEQ multiplex PCR; in TCRdb, only in-frame clones are kept and a portion is missing. The sample has more than 15,000 clones; roughly 90% are singletons. The sequenced material came from peripheral blood. The receptor set was obtained from a woman aged 60-75 years with active COVID-19.

The chain joins TRBV18 to TRBJ1-5, with 7 nucleotides matching TRBD1. Germline loops: CDR1 KGHSH, CDR2 LQKENI. The CDR3 spans 15 residues. V trimming: 3 bases; J trimming: 0 bases; junction bases outside the gene matches: 2. This chain's CDR3 is CASSPGQNSNQPQHF. The DNA of the CDR3 is TGTGCCAGCTCACCGGGACAGAATAGCAATCAGCCCCAGCATTTT.

The CDR3 reads CASSSSFSNQPQHF. DNA for the CDR3: TGTGCCAGCAGCTCAAGCTTTAGCAATCAGCCCCAGCATTTT. V is TRBV7-9 and J is TRBJ1-5; D call uncertain. The CDR3 is 14 residues long. Germline values: CDR1 SEHNR, CDR2 FQNEAQ (reference sequence). The V gene lost 4 bases and the J gene lost 0 bases, with 7 bases spanning the gap. Together with reference TRBV7-9 and TRBJ1-5, the CDR3 gives the full variable domain: DTGVSQNPRHKITKRGQNVTFRCDPISEHNRLYWYRQTLGQGPEFLTYFQNEAQLEKSRLLSDRFSAERPKGSFSTLEIQRTEQGDSAMYLCASSSSFSNQPQHFGDGTRLSIL.

The chain employs TRBV19 and TRBJ2-3; D call uncertain. CDR3 length: 14 amino acids. Germline-derived CDR1 and CDR2 are LNHDA and SQIVND (reference sequence). V was clipped by 5 bases and J by 0 bases, with 9 bases between them. The CDR3 bases are TGTGCCAGTAGTCCGACTCGTAGCACAGATACGCAGTATTTT. It codes for CASSPTRSTDTQYF.

The gene calls are TRBV6-4 and TRBJ1-6, with 7 bases lining up with TRBD1. The germline CDR1 and CDR2 sequences are MRHNA and SNTAGT. J lost 8 bases, V lost 6 bases, and 4 bases had no gene match. The CDR3 covers 13 residues. The CDR3, as DNA: TGTGCCAGCAGCCGAGGACAGGATTCACCCCTCCACTTT. Residues: CASSRGQDSPLHF.

The chain is built from TRBV21-1 and TRBJ2-5; the table's TRBD1 call for D was not verified on the DNA. TRBV21-1 is a recognized pseudogene. The CDR3 is 16 amino acids. The CDR3 region has the DNA TGTGCCAGCAGCAAAGAGGACAGGGGGTACGGAGAGACCCAGTACTTC. It codes for CASSKEDRGYGETQYF.

This chain connects TRBV7-2 to TRBJ1-6; no clear D. Germline assignment: CDR1 SGHTA and CDR2 FQGNSA. The CDR3 consists of 14 residues. With 5 bases removed from V and 12 bases from J, the gap between germline ends came to 17 bases. CDR3 sequence: CASSTRNIQVPLHF. CDR3 sequence (DNA): TGTGCCAGCAGCACCCGGAACATTCAGGTACCCCTCCACTTT.

This sequence joins TRBV7-3 and TRBJ2-3, with 12 bases fitting TRBD1. Germline V gives CDR1 SGHTA, CDR2 FQGTGA. J was trimmed by 2 bases and V by 5 bases; bases with no gene match: 5. CDR3 length equals 16 residues. The CDR3 sequence: CASSRGTGGVTDTQYF. CDR3 DNA sequence: TGTGCCAGCAGCCGCGGGACAGGGGGCGTCACAGATACGCAGTATTTT.

V usage is TRBV13 and J usage is TRBJ1-2; maybe TRBD1 (5 bases). Germline CDR1 and CDR2: PRHDT and FYEKMQ (reference sequence). V lost 5 bases, J lost 4 bases, and 17 bases lay in between. This CDR3 is 15 amino acids long. The CDR3 reads CASSPKAGFTYGYTF. In DNA, the CDR3 is TGTGCCAGCAGCCCCAAAGCAGGGTTTACCTATGGCTACACCTTC.

The genes are TRBV4-1 and TRBJ1-2; 8 bases agree with TRBD1. CDR3 length: 15 amino acids. Germline lookup yields CDR1 MGHRA and CDR2 YSYEKL. The J segment lost 5 bases and the V segment lost 3 bases, leaving 8 bases of the junction unmatched. The CDR3 protein is CASSHTDRVWYGYTF. In DNA, the CDR3 is TGCGCCAGCAGCCATACGGACAGGGTTTGGTATGGCTACACCTTC.

This clone has a handful of counts. The chain has TRBV6-4 and TRBJ2-3, with 16 bases lining up with TRBD2. This CDR3 is 19 amino acids long. Trimming took 2 bases from V and 4 from J; bases not matched to a gene: 9. Germline CDR1 reads MRHNA; CDR2 reads SNTAGT. The CDR3 sequence is CASSDTTSGTSGGADTQYF. The CDR3 DNA reads TGTGCCAGCAGTGACACCACCTCCGGGACTAGCGGGGGGGCAGATACGCAGTATTTT.

This clone came up a few times. CDR3 sequence: CATPRGGDYEQYF. CDR3 DNA sequence: TGTGCCACCCCAAGGGGCGGGGACTACGAGCAGTACTTC. V gene TRBV24-1 combines with J gene TRBJ2-7, with D perhaps matching TRBD2 (6 bases). Germline CDR1 KGHDR, CDR2 SFDVKD. The ends were cut back, 9 bases at V and 3 bases at J, with 14 bases in the middle. This CDR3 has 13 residues.

The chain uses TRBV10-1 and TRBJ1-6; D remains ambiguous. V dropped 4 bases and J dropped 7 bases, with 5 bases sitting between them. There are 12 residues in the CDR3. CDR1 is WNHNN and CDR2 is SYGVQD in the germline V gene (reference sequence). CDR3 loop: CASSAGNSPLHF. CDR3 coding DNA: TGCGCCAGCAGTGCCGGGAATTCACCCCTCCACTTT.

This clone was seen once. V usage is TRBV6-1 and J usage is TRBJ2-1; 9 bases are a match to TRBD2. There are 16 residues in the CDR3. V was clipped by 0 bases and J by 9 bases; unmatched bases: 9. Germline-derived CDR1 and CDR2 are MNHNS and SASEGT. DNA of the CDR3: TGTGCCAGCAGTGAAGCGCCGAGCGGGGGGTTCGGTGAGCAGTTCTTC. This sequence encodes CASSEAPSGGFGEQFF.

V and J are TRBV12-3 or TRBV12-4 and TRBJ1-6; D call uncertain. The CDR3 length is 13 residues. Between the trimmed V and J ends, which lost 6 bases and 13 bases, there was a span of 16 bases. CDR3 amino acids: CASSPSEASPLHF. In DNA form, the CDR3 reads TGTGCCAGCAGCCCCTCGGAGGCCAGCCCCCTCCACTTT.

The gene calls are TRBV27 and TRBJ1-4; TRBD1 aligns across 7 bases. V trimming: 3 bases; J trimming: 4 bases; junction bases outside the gene matches: 11. The germline V gene has CDR1 MNHEY and CDR2 SMNVEV (reference sequence). CDR3 size: 17 residues. CDR3 bases: TGTGCCAGCAGTTTCCGTTTCGCAGGGGGTCTTAATGAAAAACTGTTTTTT. As protein: CASSFRFAGGLNEKLFF.

This clone was found once. The rearrangement uses TRBV23-1 and TRBJ2-1, with D maybe TRBD1 (6 bases). TRBV23-1 is sorted into the ORF group, with uncertain function. The V gene lost 2 bases and the J gene lost 7 bases, with 15 bases spanning the gap. The CDR3 is 15 residues long. CDR3 loop: CASSQRGTGKNEQFF. CDR3 nucleotides: TGCGCCAGCAGTCAACGGGGCACAGGGAAAAATGAGCAGTTCTTC.

The chain has TRBV5-4 and TRBJ1-6; 8 bases align to TRBD1. The CDR3 is 14 residues long. V was pared by 4 bases and J by 10 bases, with 7 bases of the junction left unmatched. The germline gives CDR1 SGHNT, CDR2 YYREEE (reference sequence). This CDR3 reads CASSERTGRSPLHF. In nucleotides, the CDR3 is TGTGCCAGCAGCGAGCGGACAGGGAGGTCACCCCTCCACTTT. The full variable domain, its missing parts supplied by reference TRBV5-4 and TRBJ1-6, is ETGVTQSPTHLIKTRGQQVTLRCSSQSGHNTVSWYQQALGQGPQFIFQYYREEENGRGNFPPRFSGLQFPNYSSELNVNALELDDSALYLCASSERTGRSPLHFGNGTRLTVT.

The chain is built from TRBV25-1 and TRBJ1-6; D is unclear. In germline, CDR1 is MGHDK, CDR2 SYGVNS. Trimming shortened V by 2 bases and J by 5 bases, and 7 bases separated the two germline ends. This CDR3 has 14 amino acids. The CDR3 loop is CASSEGQNNSPLHF. The CDR3 DNA reads TGTGCCAGCAGTGAAGGGCAGAATAATTCACCCCTCCACTTT.

This clone was observed a handful of times. The rearrangement joins TRBV4-1 to TRBJ1-1; 8 bases agree with TRBD1. In germline, CDR1 is MGHRA, CDR2 YSYEKL. V was pared by 6 bases and J by 1 base, with 4 bases of the junction left unmatched. CDR3 length: 14 amino acids. CDR3 residues: CASSLDRGNTEAFF. The CDR3, as DNA: TGCGCCAGCAGTCTCGACAGGGGGAACACTGAAGCTTTCTTT.

CDR3 nucleotide sequence: TGTGCCAGCAGCTTAAATCCGGGTTTAAATGAAAAACTGTTTTTT. Translation: CASSLNPGLNEKLFF. The chain links TRBV7-3 to TRBJ1-4; D is unresolved. This CDR3 spans 15 amino acids. From germline, CDR1 is SGHTA and CDR2 FQGTGA. Trimming removed 1 base from V and 5 bases from J, with 11 bases in between.

The chain links TRBV7-9 to TRBJ2-7; TRBD2 aligns across 7 bases. The ends lost 5 bases at V and 6 bases at J; junction bases unmatched: 4. The germline gives CDR1 SEHNR, CDR2 FQNEAQ (reference sequence). This CDR3 has 12 amino acids. The CDR3 loop is CASSPGGIEQYF. For the CDR3, the DNA is TGTGCCAGCAGCCCGGGGGGTATCGAGCAGTACTTC.

The chain is built from TRBV28 and TRBJ2-2; maybe TRBD2 (7 bases). Deletions cut 7 bases from V and 5 bases from J, with 20 bases between. Germline V gene data show CDR1 as MDHEN and CDR2 as SYDVKM. This CDR3 contains 16 residues. CDR3 in amino acids: CASKTLGGARTGELFF. DNA of the CDR3: TGTGCCAGCAAAACATTGGGGGGGGCGCGGACCGGGGAGCTGTTTTTT.

V is TRBV19 and J is TRBJ1-1, with TRBD1 matching 7 bases. V was clipped by 6 bases and J by 7 bases; unmatched bases: 8. The CDR3 length is 13 residues. CDR1 is LNHDA and CDR2 is SQIVND in the germline V gene (reference sequence). The CDR3 bases are TGTGCCAGTAGATTGGGACAGCCAAATGAAGCTTTCTTT. It codes for CASRLGQPNEAFF. Filled out from reference TRBV19 and TRBJ1-1, the complete variable domain reads DGGITQSPKYLFRKEGQNVTLSCEQNLNHDAMYWYRQDPGQGLRLIYYSQIVNDFQKGDIAEGYSVSREKKESFPLTVTSAQKNPTAFYLCASRLGQPNEAFFGQGTRLTVV.

The CDR3 bases are TGTGCCACCAGCAGCGACAGGGGGCCAACCGGGGAGCTGTTTTTT. Protein: CATSSDRGPTGELFF. The chain carries TRBV15 and TRBJ2-2, with TRBD1 identical over 10 bases. The germline V gene encodes CDR1 LNHNV and CDR2 YYDKDF (reference sequence). This CDR3 region has 15 residues. Trimming removed 3 bases from V and 5 bases from J; junction bases left unmatched: 3.

This rearrangement joins TRBV3-1 (or the pseudogene TRBV3-2) to TRBJ1-2, with D perhaps matching TRBD1 (5 bases). The CDR3 is made up of 13 amino acids. From germline, CDR1 is LGHDT and CDR2 YNNKEL (reference sequence). The V end was cut by 4 bases, the J end by 8 bases, with 14 bases between. The CDR3 loop is CASSPREGFGYTF. The CDR3 nucleotides read TGTGCCAGCAGCCCCAGGGAAGGTTTCGGCTACACCTTC.